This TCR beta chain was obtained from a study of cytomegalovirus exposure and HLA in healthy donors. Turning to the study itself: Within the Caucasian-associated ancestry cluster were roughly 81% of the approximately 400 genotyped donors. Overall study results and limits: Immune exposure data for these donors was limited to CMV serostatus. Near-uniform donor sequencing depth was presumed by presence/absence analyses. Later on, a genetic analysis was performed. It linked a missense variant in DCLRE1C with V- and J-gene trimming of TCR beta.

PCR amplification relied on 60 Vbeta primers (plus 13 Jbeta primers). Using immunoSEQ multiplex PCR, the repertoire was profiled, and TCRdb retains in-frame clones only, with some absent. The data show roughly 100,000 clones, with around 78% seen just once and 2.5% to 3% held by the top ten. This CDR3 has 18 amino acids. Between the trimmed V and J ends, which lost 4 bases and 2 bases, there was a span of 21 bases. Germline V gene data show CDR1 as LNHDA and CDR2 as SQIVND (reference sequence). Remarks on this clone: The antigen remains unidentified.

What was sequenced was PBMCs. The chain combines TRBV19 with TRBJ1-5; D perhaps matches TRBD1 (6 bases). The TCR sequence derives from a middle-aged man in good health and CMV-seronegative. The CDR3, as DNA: TGTGCCAGTAGTAGCAGGGAAGGTGGGGGGGCCGGCAATCAGCCCCAGCATTTT. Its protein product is CASSSREGGGAGNQPQHF. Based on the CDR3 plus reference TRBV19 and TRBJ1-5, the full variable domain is DGGITQSPKYLFRKEGQNVTLSCEQNLNHDAMYWYRQDPGQGLRLIYYSQIVNDFQKGDIAEGYSVSREKKESFPLTVTSAQKNPTAFYLCASSSREGGGAGNQPQHFGDGTRLSIL.